The 5 T cell receptor beta chains given below trace back to one sample, sequenced in a study of blood T cell repertoires in COVID-19. The data were produced by immunoSEQ multiplex PCR, yet TCRdb's version contains in-frame clones alone and is incomplete. The sample lists around 170,000 clones; less than 90% were seen once. Material: peripheral blood. The receptors were sampled from a man in his sixties with acute or convalescent COVID-19.

V usage is TRBV19 and J usage is TRBJ2-3; 7 nucleotides agree with TRBD2. Germline values: CDR1 LNHDA, CDR2 SQIVND (reference sequence). The CDR3 contains 15 residues. The V and J ends lost 3 bases and 4 bases, in that order; junction bases with no gene match: 7. The CDR3 loop reads CASSMQGGSADTQYF. DNA for the CDR3: TGTGCCAGTAGTATGCAGGGAGGGAGTGCAGATACGCAGTATTTT.

CDR3 nucleotides: TGTGCCAGCAGCCTAAACAGGGACAATGAGCAGTTCTTC. Protein product: CASSLNRDNEQFF. The chain recombines TRBV7-9 with TRBJ2-1, with a weak D call TRBD1 (6 bases). V was trimmed by 5 bases and J by 5 bases, leaving 10 bases between them. The CDR3 has 13 amino acids. From germline, CDR1 is SEHNR and CDR2 FQNEAQ (reference sequence).

This chain links TRBV29-1 with TRBJ2-2, with 9 bases matching TRBD1. The CDR3 is 13 amino acids. The junction had 5 bases not matched to a gene; V was cut back by 6 bases and J by 6 bases. Germline values: CDR1 SQVTM, CDR2 ANQGSEA. The CDR3 bases are TGCAGCGTCCGAGGACAGGGGTCCGGGGAGCTGTTTTTT. This codes for CSVRGQGSGELFF.

This chain links TRBV27 with TRBJ2-2; 9 nucleotides line up with TRBD1. CDR3 length equals 18 residues. CDR1 is MNHEY, CDR2 SMNVEV, per germline (reference sequence). V dropped 5 bases and J dropped 0; count of bases not matched to a gene: 10. The CDR3 coding sequence is TGTGCCAGCAGTCCGGGACAGGGAAAGAGGGCGAACACCGGGGAGCTGTTTTTT. Its translation is CASSPGQGKRANTGELFF.

This clone has only a few counts. V is TRBV19 and J is TRBJ1-2, with a tentative D call TRBD1 (6 bases). The CDR3 has 14 residues. Trimming cost V 2 bases and J 8 bases, with 15 bases left between them. CDR1 LNHDA and CDR2 SQIVND come from the germline V gene (reference sequence). Here the CDR3 DNA reads TGTGCCAGTAGTATAAGGGGGATTGCCCACGGCTACACCTTC. Translation: CASSIRGIAHGYTF.